This T cell receptor beta chain was profiled in a study of cytomegalovirus exposure and HLA in healthy donors (dated by TCRdb to the late 2010s). In the study overall: A later analysis indicated that the 130 or so validation repertoires were generated on the platform also employed for the 700 or so repertoires of the first cohort. Besides the first cohort of 666 subjects, a separate validation cohort made up of 90 to 150 different subjects was used. To predict cytomegalovirus infection status, the study combined high-throughput TCR immunosequencing, statistical association of individual TCRs with disease status, and machine learning. The study aimed to test whether cataloging public T cell receptors could reveal signatures of past pathogen exposure. Overall study outcomes, separate from this receptor: It was suggested by the authors that the approach could potentially be generalized to other disease states and immunological phenotypes. A later analysis found that TCRs clustered in the first cohort also tended to co-occur in the roughly 120 validation repertoires, with 94% of cluster scores above 0. A total of around 150 TCR beta chains were listed by the study as associated with cytomegalovirus. In vitro tests confirmed that three of the cytomegalovirus-associated TCR beta chains recognize cytomegalovirus antigens. A later analysis had no HLA typing for the validation cohort, so co-occurrence there was scored across all 130 or so repertoires. Cytomegalovirus status was reported to be diagnosed by the classifier with high specificity and sensitivity in both the original and validation cohorts. While some public TCRs were present in many individuals, most TCR sequences turned up only very rarely across donors.

V is trimmed back by 5 bases and J by 4 bases, and the junction contains 6 bases that no gene match accounts for. The CDR3 has 15 amino acids, counting the end cysteine and phenylalanine. CDR3 DNA only is kept here, 45 bases in frame from base 1. Taken from the germline V gene, the CDR1 and CDR2 loops are SNHLY and FYNNEI. Library prep was done by the immunoSEQ multiplex PCR assay. The source study handled its data this way. A statistical classification framework was built for diagnosing cytomegalovirus status from the catalog of TCR beta chain sequences. The source is immuneACCESS, and TCRdb retained only in-frame sequences with V and J called. Part of the clones is not carried over; for the studies checked, unresolved V genes explain less than half of this, and the remainder is unexplained. V and J calls plus clone size are reproduced from that table; the DNA served to infer D and trimming. The sample records under 250,000 clones, roughly 84% of which are singletons. The biggest ten clones account for approximately 12% of the sample.

Comments on this clone: No cognate antigen has been identified for it. The sample holds no much larger clone one base away, and base qualities are not on file.

Separate from the approximately 670-subject first cohort, the validation cohort of 95 to 150 subjects was the group to which the donors belonged. This sequence uses TRBV2 and TRBJ1-5, and TRBD1 aligns with 9 junction nucleotides. The sequence derives from a young man in good health and CMV-seropositive. Sequencing was carried out using PBMCs. CDR3 region: CASSPWTGENQPQHF. The DNA sequence is TGTGCCAGCAGTCCCTGGACAGGGGAGAATCAGCCCCAGCATTTT.